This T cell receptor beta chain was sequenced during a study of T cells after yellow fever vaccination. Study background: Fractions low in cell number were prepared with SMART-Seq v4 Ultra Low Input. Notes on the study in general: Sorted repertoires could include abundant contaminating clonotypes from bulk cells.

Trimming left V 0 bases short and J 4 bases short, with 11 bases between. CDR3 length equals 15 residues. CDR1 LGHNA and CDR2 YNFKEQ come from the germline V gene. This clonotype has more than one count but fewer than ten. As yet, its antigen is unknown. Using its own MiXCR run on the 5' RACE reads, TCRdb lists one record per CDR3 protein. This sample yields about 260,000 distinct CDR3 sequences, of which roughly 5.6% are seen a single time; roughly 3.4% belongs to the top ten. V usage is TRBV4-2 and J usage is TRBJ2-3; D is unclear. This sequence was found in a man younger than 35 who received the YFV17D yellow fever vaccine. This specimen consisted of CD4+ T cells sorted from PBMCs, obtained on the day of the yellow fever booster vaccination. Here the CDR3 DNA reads TGTGCCAGCAGCCAAGATAAAGGTCCGCCAGATACGCAGTATTTT. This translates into CASSQDKGPPDTQYF.